This T cell receptor (beta chain) was profiled in a study of shared clonotypes between healthy human individuals. Study conclusions and caveats: Between a handful of donors, naive CD4 clonotypes were shared at a level of about 5%.

Using immunoSEQ multiplex PCR, the repertoire was profiled, and TCRdb retains in-frame clones only, with some absent. The sample records 700,000 to 950,000 clones, about 97% being singletons. CD45RO-negative cells were positively selected for CCR7, leaving out terminally differentiated effector memory CD45RA+ cells. V lost 1 base, J lost 4 bases, and 11 bases lay in between. Germline V gene sequence: CDR1 SGHDT, CDR2 YYEEEE. The CDR3 length is 14 residues. As concerns this clone: Its target is unknown.

The chain joins TRBV5-6 to TRBJ2-5; tentative D call: TRBD2 (6 bases). The specimen was naive CD8+ T cells sorted from blood. The TCR sequence derives from a man aged 25 to 45 in good health. The CDR3 DNA reads as TGTGCCAGCAGCTTGCGGGAGTTGGGAGAGACCCAGTACTTC. It codes for CASSLRELGETQYF.